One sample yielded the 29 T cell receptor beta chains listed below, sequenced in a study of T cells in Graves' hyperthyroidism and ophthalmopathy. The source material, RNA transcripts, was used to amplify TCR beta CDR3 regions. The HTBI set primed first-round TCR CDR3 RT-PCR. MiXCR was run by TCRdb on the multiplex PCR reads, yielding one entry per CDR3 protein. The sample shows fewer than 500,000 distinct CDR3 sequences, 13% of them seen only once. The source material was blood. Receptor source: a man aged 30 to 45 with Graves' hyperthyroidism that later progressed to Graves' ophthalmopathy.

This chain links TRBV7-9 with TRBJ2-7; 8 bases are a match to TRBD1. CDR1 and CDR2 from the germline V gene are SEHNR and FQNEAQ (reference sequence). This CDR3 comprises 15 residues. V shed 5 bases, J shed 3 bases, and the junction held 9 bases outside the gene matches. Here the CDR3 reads CASSPPGTGHYEQYF. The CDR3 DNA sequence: TGTGCCAGCAGCCCACCCGGGACAGGCCACTACGAGCAGTACTTC.

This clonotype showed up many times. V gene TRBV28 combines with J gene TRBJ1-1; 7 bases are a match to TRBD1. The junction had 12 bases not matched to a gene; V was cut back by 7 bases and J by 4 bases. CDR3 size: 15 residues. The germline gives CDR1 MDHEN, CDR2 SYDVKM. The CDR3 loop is CASTRNRGLGTEAFF. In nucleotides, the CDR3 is TGTGCCAGCACTCGAAACAGGGGACTAGGCACTGAAGCTTTCTTT.

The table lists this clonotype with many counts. CDR3 sequence reads: CSARWETDTQYF. CDR3 in DNA: TGCAGTGCTAGGTGGGAGACAGATACGCAGTATTTT. The chain carries TRBV20-1 and TRBJ2-3; D might be TRBD2 (5 bases). CDR1 DFQATT and CDR2 SNEGSKA come from the germline V gene (reference sequence). The CDR3 is 12 residues long. V was shortened by 3 bases and J by 3 bases, with 7 bases between the two germline ends.

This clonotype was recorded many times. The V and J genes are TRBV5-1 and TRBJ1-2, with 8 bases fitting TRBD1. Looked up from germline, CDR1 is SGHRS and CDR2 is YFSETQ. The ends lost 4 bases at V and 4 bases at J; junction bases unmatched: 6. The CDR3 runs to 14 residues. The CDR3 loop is CASSTLTGVYGYTF. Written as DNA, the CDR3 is TGCGCCAGCAGCACTCTGACAGGGGTCTATGGCTACACCTTC. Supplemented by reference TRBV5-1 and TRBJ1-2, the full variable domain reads KAGVTQTPRYLIKTRGQQVTLSCSPISGHRSVSWYQQTPGQGLQFLFEYFSETQRNKGNFPGRFSGRQFSNSRSEMNVSTLELGDSALYLCASSTLTGVYGYTFGSGTRLTVV.

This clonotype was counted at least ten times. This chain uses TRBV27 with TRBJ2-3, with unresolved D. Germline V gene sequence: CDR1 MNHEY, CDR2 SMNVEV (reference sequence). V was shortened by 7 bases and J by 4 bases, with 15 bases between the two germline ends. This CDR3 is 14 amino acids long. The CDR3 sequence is CASTLRSRPDTQYF. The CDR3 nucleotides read TGTGCCAGCACCCTACGCTCCCGCCCAGATACGCAGTATTTT.

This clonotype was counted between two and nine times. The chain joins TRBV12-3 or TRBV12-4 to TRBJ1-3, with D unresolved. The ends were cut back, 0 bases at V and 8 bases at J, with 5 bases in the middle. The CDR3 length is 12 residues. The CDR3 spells CASSLALDTIYF. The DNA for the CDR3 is TGTGCCAGCAGTTTAGCGCTAGACACCATATATTTT.

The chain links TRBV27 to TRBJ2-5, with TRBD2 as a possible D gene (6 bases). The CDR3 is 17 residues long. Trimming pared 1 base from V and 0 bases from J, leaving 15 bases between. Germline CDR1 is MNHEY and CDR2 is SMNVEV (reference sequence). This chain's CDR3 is CASSLFFGGAYQETQYF. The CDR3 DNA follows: TGTGCCAGCAGTTTATTCTTCGGCGGGGCATACCAAGAGACCCAGTACTTC.

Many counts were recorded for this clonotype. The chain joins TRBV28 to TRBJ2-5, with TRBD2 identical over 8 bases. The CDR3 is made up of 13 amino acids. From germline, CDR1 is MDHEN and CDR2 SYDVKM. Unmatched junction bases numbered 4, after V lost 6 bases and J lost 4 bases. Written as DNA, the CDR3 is TGTGCCAGCAGCCCGGGGGGGCGAGAGACCCAGTACTTC. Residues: CASSPGGRETQYF. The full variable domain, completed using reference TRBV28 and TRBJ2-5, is DVKVTQSSRYLVKRTGEKVFLECVQDMDHENMFWYRQDPGLGLRLIYFSYDVKMKEKGDIPEGYSVSREKKERFSLILESASTNQTSMYLCASSPGGRETQYFGPGTRLLVL.

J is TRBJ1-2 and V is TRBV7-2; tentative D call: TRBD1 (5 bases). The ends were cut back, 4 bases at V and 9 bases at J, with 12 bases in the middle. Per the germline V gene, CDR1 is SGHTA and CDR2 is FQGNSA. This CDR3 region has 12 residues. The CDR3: CASSSGRGSYTF. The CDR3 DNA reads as TGTGCCAGCAGCTCCGGACGGGGGAGCTACACCTTC.

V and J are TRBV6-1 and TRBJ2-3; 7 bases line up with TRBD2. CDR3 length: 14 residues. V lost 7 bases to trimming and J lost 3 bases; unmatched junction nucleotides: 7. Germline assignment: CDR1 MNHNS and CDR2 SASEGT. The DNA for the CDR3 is TGTGCCAGCATGGGAGGGTACGGAACAGATACGCAGTATTTT. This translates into CASMGGYGTDTQYF.

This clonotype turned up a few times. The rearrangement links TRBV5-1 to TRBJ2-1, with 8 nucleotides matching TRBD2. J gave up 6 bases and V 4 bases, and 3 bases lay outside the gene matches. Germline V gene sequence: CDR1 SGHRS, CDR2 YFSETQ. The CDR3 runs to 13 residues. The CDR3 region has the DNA TGCGCCAGCAGCGATGGGACTAGCAATGAGCAGTTCTTC. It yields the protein CASSDGTSNEQFF.

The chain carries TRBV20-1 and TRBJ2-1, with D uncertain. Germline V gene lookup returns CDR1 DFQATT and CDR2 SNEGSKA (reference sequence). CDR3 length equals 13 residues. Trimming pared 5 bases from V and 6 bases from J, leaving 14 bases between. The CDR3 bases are TGCAGTGCTCATGGGTCAAACATCAATGAGCAGTTCTTC. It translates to CSAHGSNINEQFF.

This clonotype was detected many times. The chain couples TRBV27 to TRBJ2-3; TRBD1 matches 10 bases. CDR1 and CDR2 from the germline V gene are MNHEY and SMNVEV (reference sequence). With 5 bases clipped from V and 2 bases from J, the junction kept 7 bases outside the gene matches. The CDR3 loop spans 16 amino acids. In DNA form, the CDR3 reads TGTGCCAGCAGTACCCGACAGGGGGCCTACACAGATACGCAGTATTTT. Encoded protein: CASSTRQGAYTDTQYF.

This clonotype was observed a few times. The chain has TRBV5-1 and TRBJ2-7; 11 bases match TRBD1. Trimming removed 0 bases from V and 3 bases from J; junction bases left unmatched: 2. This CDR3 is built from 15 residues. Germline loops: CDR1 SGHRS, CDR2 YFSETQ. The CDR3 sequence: CASSLGGTGGYEQYF. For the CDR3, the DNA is TGCGCCAGCAGCTTGGGCGGGACAGGGGGCTACGAGCAGTACTTC.

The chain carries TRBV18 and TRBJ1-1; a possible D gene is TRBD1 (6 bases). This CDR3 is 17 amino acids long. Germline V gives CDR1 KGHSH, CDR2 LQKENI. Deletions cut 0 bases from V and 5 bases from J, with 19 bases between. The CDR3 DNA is TGTGCCAGCTCACCACCGCGGGGGCGGGGGTCGAGAACTGAAGCTTTCTTT. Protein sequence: CASSPPRGRGSRTEAFF.

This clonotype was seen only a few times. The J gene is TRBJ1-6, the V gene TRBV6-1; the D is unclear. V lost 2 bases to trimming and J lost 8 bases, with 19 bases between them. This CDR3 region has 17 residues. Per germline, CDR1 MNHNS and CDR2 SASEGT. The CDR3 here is CASSEYPPTRRDSPLHF. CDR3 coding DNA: TGTGCCAGCAGTGAATACCCACCCACCCGGCGGGATTCACCCCTCCACTTT.

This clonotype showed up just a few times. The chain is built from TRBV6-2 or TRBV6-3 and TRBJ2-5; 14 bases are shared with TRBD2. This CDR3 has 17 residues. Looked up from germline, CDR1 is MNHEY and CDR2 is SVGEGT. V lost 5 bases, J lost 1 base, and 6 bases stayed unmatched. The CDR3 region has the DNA TGTGCCAGCAGTCTCCGGACTAGCGGGGGGCCCCAAGAGACCCAGTACTTC. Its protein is CASSLRTSGGPQETQYF.

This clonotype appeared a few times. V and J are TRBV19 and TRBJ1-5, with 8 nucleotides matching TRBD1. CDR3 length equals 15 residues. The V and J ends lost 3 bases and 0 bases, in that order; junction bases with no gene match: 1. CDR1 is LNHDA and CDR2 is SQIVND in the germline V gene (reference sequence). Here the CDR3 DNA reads TGTGCCAGTAGTATTCAGGGGGCTAGCAATCAGCCCCAGCATTTT. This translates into CASSIQGASNQPQHF.

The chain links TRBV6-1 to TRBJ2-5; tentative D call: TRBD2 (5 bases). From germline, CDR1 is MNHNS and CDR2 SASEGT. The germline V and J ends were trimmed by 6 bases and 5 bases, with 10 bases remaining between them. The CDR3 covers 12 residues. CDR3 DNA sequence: TGTGCCAGCAGCGGGGTGAGGGAGACCCAGTACTTC. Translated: CASSGVRETQYF.

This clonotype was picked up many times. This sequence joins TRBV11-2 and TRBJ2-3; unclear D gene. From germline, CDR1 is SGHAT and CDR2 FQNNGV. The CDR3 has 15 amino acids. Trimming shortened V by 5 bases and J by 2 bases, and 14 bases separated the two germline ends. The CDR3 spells CASSQRWVATDTQYF. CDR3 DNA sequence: TGTGCCAGCAGCCAGAGATGGGTCGCCACAGATACGCAGTATTTT.

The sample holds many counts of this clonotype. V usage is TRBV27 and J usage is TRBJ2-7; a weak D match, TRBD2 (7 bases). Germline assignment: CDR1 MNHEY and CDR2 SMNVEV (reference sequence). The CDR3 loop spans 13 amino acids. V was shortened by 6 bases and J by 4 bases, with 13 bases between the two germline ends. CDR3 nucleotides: TGTGCCAGCAGCCTCAAGGGGGGGTACGAGCAGTACTTC. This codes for CASSLKGGYEQYF.

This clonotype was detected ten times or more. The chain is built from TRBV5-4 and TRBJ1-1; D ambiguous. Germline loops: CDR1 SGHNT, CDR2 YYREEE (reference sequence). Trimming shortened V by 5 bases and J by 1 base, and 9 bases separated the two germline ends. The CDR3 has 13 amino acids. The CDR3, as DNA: TGTGCCAGCAGTCTGGTAAGGAACACTGAAGCTTTCTTT. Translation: CASSLVRNTEAFF.

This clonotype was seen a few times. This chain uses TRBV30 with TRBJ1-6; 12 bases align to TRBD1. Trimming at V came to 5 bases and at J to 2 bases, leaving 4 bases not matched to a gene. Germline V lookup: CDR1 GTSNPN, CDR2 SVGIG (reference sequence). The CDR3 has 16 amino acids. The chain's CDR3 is CAWRGQGATYNSPLHF. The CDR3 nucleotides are TGTGCCTGGCGGGGACAGGGGGCCACCTATAATTCACCCCTCCACTTT.

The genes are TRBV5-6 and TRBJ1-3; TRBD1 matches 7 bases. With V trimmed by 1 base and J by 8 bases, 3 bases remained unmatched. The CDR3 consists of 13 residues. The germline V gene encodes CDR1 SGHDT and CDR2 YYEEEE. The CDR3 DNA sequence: TGTGCCAGCAGCTTGTTACAGGGGCACACCATATATTTT. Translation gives CASSLLQGHTIYF.

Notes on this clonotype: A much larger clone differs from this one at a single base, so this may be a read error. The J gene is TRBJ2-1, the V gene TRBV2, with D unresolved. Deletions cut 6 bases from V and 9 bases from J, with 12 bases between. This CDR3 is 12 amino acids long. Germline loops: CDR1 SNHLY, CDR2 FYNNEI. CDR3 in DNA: TGTGCCAGCAGGGGAATCCCATTTGAGCAGTTCTTC. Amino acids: CASRGIPFEQFF. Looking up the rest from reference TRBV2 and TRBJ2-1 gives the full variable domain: EPEVTQTPSHQVTQMGQEVILRCVPISNHLYFYWYRQILGQKVEFLVSFYNNEISEKSEIFDDQFSVERPDGSNFTLKIRSTKLEDSAMYFCASRGIPFEQFFGPGTRLTVL.

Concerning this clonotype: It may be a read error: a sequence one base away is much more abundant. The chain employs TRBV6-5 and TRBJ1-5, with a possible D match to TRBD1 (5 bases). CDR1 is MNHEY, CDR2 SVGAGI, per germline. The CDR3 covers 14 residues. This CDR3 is CASRRQFSDQPQHF. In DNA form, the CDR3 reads TGTGCCAGCAGACGACAGTTTAGCGATCAGCCCCAGCATTTT.

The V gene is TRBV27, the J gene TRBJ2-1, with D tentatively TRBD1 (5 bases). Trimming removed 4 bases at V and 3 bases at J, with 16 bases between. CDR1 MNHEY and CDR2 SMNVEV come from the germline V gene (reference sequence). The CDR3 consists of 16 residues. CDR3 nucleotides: TGTGCCAGCAGTTCAAATTACAGGATTCTCTACAATGAGCAGTTCTTC. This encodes CASSSNYRILYNEQFF.

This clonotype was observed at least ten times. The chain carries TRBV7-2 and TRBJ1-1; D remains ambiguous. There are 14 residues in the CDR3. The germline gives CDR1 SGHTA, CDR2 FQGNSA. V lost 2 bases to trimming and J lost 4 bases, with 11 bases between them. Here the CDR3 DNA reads TGTGCCAGCAGCTTAAGAGGTCGAGGCACTGAAGCTTTCTTT. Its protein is CASSLRGRGTEAFF.

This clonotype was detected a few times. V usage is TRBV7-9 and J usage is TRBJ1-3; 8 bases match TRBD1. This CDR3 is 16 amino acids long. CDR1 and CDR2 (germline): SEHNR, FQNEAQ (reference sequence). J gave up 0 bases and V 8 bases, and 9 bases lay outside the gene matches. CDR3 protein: CASGQGSPFSGNTIYF. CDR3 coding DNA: TGTGCCAGCGGACAGGGCTCCCCGTTCTCTGGAAACACCATATATTTT.